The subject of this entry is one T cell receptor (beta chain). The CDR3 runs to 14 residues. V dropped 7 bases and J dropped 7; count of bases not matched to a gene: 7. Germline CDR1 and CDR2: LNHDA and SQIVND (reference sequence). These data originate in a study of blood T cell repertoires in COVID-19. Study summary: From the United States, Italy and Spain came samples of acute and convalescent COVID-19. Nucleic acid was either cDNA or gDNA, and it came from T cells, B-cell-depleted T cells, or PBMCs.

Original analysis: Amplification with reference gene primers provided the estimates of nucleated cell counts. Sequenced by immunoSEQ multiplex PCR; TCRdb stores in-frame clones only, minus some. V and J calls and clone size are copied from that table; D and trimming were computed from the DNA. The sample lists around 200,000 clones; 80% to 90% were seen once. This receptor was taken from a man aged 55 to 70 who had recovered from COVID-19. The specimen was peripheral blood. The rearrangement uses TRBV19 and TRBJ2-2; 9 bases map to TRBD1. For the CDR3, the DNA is TGTGCCAGTACCTCCGGACAGGGGATCGGGGAGCTGTTTTTT. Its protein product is CASTSGQGIGELFF. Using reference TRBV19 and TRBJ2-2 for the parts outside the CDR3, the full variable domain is DGGITQSPKYLFRKEGQNVTLSCEQNLNHDAMYWYRQDPGQGLRLIYYSQIVNDFQKGDIAEGYSVSREKKESFPLTVTSAQKNPTAFYLCASTSGQGIGELFFGEGSRLTVL.